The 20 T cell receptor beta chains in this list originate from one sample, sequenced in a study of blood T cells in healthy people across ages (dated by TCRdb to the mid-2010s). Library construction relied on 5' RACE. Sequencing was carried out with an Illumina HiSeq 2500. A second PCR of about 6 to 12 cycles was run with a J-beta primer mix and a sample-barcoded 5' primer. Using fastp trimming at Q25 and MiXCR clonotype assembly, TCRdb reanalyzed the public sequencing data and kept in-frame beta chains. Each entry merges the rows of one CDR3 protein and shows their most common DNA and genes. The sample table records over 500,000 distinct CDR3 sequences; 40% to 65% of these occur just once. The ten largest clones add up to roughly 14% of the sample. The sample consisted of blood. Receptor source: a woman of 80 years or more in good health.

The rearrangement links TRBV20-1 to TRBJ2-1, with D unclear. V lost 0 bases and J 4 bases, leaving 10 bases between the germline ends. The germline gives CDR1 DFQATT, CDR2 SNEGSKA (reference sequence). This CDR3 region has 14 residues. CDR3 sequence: CSARDPATYNEQFF. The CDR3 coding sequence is TGCAGTGCTAGAGACCCCGCGACATACAATGAGCAGTTCTTC.

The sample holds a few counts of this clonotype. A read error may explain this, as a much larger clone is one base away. The CDR3 DNA follows: TGCAGCGTTGGCGGCGTCGGGGGAACCTACGAGCAGTACTTC. As protein: CSVGGVGGTYEQYF. The J gene is TRBJ2-4, the V gene TRBV29-1; perhaps TRBD2 as D (6 bases). The DNA end is a closer match to TRBJ2-7, so the J assignment may be wrong. The CDR3 totals 14 residues. Germline assignment: CDR1 SQVTM and CDR2 ANQGSEA.

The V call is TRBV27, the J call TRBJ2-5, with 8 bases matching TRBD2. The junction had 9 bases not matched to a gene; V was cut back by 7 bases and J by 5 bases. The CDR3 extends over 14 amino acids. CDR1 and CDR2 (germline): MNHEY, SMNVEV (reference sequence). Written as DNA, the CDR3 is TGTGCCAGCAAATCGCGGGGGGCCTGGGAGACCCAGTACTTC. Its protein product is CASKSRGAWETQYF.

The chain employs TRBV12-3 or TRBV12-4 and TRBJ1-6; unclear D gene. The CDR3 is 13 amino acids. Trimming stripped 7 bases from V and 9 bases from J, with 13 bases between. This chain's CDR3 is CASTTVIGSPLHF. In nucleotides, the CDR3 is TGTGCCAGCACAACCGTCATCGGTTCACCCCTCCACTTT.

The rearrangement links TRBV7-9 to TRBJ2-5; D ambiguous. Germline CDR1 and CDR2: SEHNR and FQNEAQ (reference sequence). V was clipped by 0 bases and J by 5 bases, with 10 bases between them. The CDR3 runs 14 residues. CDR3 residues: CASSLAPVGETQYF. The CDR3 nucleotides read TGTGCCAGCAGCTTAGCGCCCGTGGGGGAGACCCAGTACTTC.

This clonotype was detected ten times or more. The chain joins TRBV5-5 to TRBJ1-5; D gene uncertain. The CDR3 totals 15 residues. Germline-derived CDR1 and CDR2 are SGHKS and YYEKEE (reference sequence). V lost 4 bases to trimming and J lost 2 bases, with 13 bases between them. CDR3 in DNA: TGTGCCAGCAGCCTCAACCTTAATGGCAATCAGCCCCAGCATTTT. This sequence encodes CASSLNLNGNQPQHF.

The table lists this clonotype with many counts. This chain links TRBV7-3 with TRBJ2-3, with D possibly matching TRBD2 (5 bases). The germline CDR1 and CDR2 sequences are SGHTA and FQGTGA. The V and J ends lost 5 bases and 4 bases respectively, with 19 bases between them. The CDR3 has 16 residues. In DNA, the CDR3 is TGTGCCAGCAGCCCGTGGAAGCTAGCATTAGCAGATACGCAGTATTTT. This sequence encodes CASSPWKLALADTQYF.

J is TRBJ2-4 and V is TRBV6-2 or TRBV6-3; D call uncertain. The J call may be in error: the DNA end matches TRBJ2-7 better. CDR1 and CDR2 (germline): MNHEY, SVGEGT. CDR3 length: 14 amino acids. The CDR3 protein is CASSYSARTSEQYF. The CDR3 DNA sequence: TGTGCCAGCAGTTATTCGGCAAGGACCTCCGAGCAGTACTTC.

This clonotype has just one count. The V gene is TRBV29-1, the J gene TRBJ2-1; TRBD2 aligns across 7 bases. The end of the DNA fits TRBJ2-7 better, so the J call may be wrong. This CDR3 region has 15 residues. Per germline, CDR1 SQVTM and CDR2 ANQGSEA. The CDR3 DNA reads TGCAGCGTTGAAGAGCGTGGGGGGGTTTACAATGAGCAGTACTTC. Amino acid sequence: CSVEERGGVYNEQYF.

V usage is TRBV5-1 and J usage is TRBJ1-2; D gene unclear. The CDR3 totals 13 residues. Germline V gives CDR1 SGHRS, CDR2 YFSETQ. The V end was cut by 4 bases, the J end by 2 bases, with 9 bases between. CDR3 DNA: TGCGCCAGCAGCGTGGTGCTAAACTATGGCTACACCTTC. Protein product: CASSVVLNYGYTF.

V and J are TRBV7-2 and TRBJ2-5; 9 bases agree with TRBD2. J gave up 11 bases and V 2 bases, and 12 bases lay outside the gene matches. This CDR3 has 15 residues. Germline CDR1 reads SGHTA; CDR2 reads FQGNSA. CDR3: CASSLIAGVMNEQYF. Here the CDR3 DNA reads TGTGCCAGCAGCTTAATAGCGGGGGTGATGAATGAGCAGTACTTC.

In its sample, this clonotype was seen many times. For the CDR3, the DNA is TGTGCCATCAGTGAGCCCCAACAGGGCCAAGAGACCCAGTACTTC. Translated, it gives CAISEPQQGQETQYF. V is TRBV10-3 and J is TRBJ2-5, with D tentatively TRBD1 (6 bases). Trimming left V 2 bases short and J 1 base short, with 11 bases between. The V gene's germline CDR1 is ENHRY and CDR2 SYGVKD. The CDR3 runs to 15 residues.

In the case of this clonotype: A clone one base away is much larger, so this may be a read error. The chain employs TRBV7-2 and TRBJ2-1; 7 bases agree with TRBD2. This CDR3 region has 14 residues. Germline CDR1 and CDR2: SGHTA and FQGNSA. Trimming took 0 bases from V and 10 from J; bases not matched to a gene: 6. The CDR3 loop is CASSLAGLIYEQFF. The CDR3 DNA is TGTGCCAGCAGCTTAGCGGGACTAATCTACGAGCAGTTCTTC. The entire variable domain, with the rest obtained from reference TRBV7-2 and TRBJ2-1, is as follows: GAGVSQSPSNKVTEKGKDVELRCDPISGHTALYWYRQSLGQGLEFLIYFQGNSAPDKSGLPSDRFSAERTGGSVSTLTIQRTQQEDSAVYLCASSLAGLIYEQFFGPGTRLTVL.

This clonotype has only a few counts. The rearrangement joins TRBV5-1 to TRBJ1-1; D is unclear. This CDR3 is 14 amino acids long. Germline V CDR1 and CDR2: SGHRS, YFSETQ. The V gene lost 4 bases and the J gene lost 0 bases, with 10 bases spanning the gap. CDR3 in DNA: TGCGCCAGCAGCGCAGGTTTCATGAACACTGAAGCTTTCTTT. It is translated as CASSAGFMNTEAFF.

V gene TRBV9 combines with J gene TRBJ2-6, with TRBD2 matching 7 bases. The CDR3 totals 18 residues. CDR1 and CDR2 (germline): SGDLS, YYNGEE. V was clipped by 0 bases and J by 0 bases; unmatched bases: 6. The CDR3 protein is CASSVDGGKISGANVLTF. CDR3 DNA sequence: TGTGCCAGCAGCGTAGACGGGGGGAAGATCTCTGGGGCCAACGTCCTGACTTTC.

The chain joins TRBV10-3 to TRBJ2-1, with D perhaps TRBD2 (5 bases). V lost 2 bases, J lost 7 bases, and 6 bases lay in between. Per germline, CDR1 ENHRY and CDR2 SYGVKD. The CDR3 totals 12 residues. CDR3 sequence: CAISERENEQFF. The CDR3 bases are TGTGCCATCAGTGAGAGGGAGAATGAGCAGTTCTTC.

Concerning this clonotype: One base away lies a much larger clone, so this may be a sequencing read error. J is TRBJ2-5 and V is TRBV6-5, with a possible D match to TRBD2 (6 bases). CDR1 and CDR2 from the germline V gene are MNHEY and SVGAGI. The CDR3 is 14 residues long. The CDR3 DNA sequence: TGTGCCAGCAGTGACTCGTCGGGGAGGGAGACCCAGTACTTC. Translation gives CASSDSSGRETQYF.

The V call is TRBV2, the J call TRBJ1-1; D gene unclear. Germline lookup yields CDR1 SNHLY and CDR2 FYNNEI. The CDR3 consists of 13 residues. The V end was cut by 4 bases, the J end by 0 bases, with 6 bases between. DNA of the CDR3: TGTGCCAGCAGTGGGGAAATGAACACTGAAGCTTTCTTT. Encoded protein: CASSGEMNTEAFF.

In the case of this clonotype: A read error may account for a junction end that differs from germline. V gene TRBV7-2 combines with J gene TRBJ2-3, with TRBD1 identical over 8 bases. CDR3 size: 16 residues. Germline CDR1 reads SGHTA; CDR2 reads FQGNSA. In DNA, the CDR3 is TGTGCTAGCAGTTTAAGGGGACAGGCTAGCGCAGATACGCAGTATTTT. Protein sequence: CASSLRGQASADTQYF.

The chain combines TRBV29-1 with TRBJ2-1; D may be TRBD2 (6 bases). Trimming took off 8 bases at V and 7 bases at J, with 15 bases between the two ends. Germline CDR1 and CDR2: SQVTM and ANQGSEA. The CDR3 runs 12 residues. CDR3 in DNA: TGCAGCACACGGGACTCCGCTAATGAGCAGTTCTTC. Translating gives CSTRDSANEQFF.